The clone carrying this T cell receptor beta chain has only a few counts. No antigen is known for it. Since all of the isolated RNA was reverse transcribed, expressed TCRB transcripts were what got sequenced. TCRdb's copy holds only in-frame clones and misses some; the assay was immunoSEQ multiplex PCR. The sample gives 500,000 to 650,000 clones, 9.5% to 15% of which show up once; around 0.12% is in the top ten. These data are taken from a study of beta chain features in type 1 diabetes. V lost 5 bases to trimming and J lost 0 bases, with 8 bases between them. Germline V gene lookup returns CDR1 MDHEN and CDR2 SYDVKM. This CDR3 comprises 15 residues. Points from the study as a whole: Across all four CD4+ subsets, people with type 1 diabetes showed modestly shorter TCRB CDR3s.

Cell sorting via CD45RO/CCR7/CD25/CD127/CD95/CD27 was performed to obtain CD4+ naive, central memory, regulatory and stem cell-like memory cells. This TCR came from a man under 40 with type 1 diabetes. The sequenced sample was naive CD4+ T cells from blood. The chain employs TRBV28 and TRBJ2-6, with unresolved D. The CDR3: CASSASYSGANVLTF. The CDR3 DNA reads as TGTGCCAGCAGTGCCAGCTACTCTGGGGCCAACGTCCTGACTTTC. Together with reference TRBV28 and TRBJ2-6, the CDR3 gives the full variable domain: DVKVTQSSRYLVKRTGEKVFLECVQDMDHENMFWYRQDPGLGLRLIYFSYDVKMKEKGDIPEGYSVSREKKERFSLILESASTNQTSMYLCASSASYSGANVLTFGAGSRLTVL.